The 2 T cell receptor beta chains in this list originate from one sample, sequenced in a study of CD8+CD57+ T cells in acquired aplastic anemia. Genomic DNA, the template, was used for profiling of the TCR beta VDJ and CDR3. TCRdb processed the reads anew with MiXCR; each CDR3 protein has one entry. This sample has approximately 130,000 distinct CDR3 sequences; 50% to 70% occur once, and the top ten carry around 27%. All sequencing subjects had displayed CD8+CD57+ cell expansion on flow cytometry. Input material: sorted CD4+, CD8+, or CD8+CD57+ T cells (not recorded which) from PBMCs. The receptor source for this set is a human donor with aplastic anemia.

The chain uses TRBV20-1 and TRBJ1-1; D is ambiguous. V was cut by 3 bases and J by 8 bases, with 10 bases left in between. The CDR3 length is 11 residues. CDR1 and CDR2 from the germline V gene are DFQATT and SNEGSKA (reference sequence). CDR3 residues: CSASSSTEAFF. CDR3 DNA: TGCAGTGCTAGCTCCTCGACAGAAGCTTTCTTT.

This clonotype appeared many times. The V and J genes are TRBV19 and TRBJ1-2; D gene uncertain. Germline values: CDR1 LNHDA, CDR2 SQIVND (reference sequence). CDR3 length: 15 amino acids. Trimming stripped 4 bases from V and 4 bases from J, with 16 bases between. CDR3 DNA: TGTGCCAGTAGTACCCCACTTGCGGTTGGCTATGGCTACACCTTC. Translation gives CASSTPLAVGYGYTF.